This TCR beta chain appears in the sequencing data of a study of beta chain features in type 1 diabetes listed by TCRdb under 2018. Study-wide context: Mean age, gender distribution, total cell number and subset yield did not differ between patients and healthy donors. A total of about 99,000,000 sorted cells were examined across all samples, and RNA yield correlated strongly with the number of cells per subset. Regulatory and stem cell-like memory subsets were isolated from only 8 patients and roughly eight healthy donors, whereas naive and central memory subsets came from all 30 or so donors. In the study, recently diagnosed type 1 diabetes patients and matched healthy donors were compared on the TCRB repertoires of their sorted circulating CD4+ T cell subsets. General conclusions and limits of the study: Fewer insertions and more nucleotide deletions at VDJ recombination sites were observed in patients with type 1 diabetes, implying thymic rearrangement abnormalities. PCR might favor shorter templates, but patient and control samples were amplified and corrected together, so any skew would affect both groups equally. Naive, central memory and regulatory TCRB repertoires appeared to be more similar among patients than among healthy donors. Because the HLA sub-analyses included only small numbers of individuals, any influence of HLA type on TCRB rearrangement was left unresolved. In all four CD4+ subsets, TCRB CDR3 length was moderately but significantly shorter in type 1 diabetes patients. Because cDNA was sequenced instead of genomic DNA, activated cells with high expression could be over-represented, although the groups did not differ in activation or CD3 levels.

CDR1 is given as SGHNT and CDR2 as YYREEE, both from the germline V gene (reference sequence). Deletion took 5 bases off V and 3 bases off J, with a span of 17 bases between the germline ends. The CDR3 runs 15 residues from the cysteine to the phenylalanine. Only the CDR3 portion is preserved as DNA: 45 bases, with reading frame beginning at the first base. All of the isolated RNA was reverse transcribed with the High Capacity cDNA Reverse Transcription Kit, so expressed TCRB transcripts were sequenced. Deep immunoSEQ sequencing was performed on naive, central memory and regulatory T cell samples, with an average of roughly 3.3 million total reads per sample. Sorted cells were lysed in RLT buffer, and RNA was extracted using DNase-treated RNeasy Micro or Mini kits according to cell number. To prevent cross-contamination, every cell subset was processed on its own, while patient and healthy donor samples were processed together. Using the immunoSEQ multiplex PCR, TCRB sequences were amplified from cDNA into 87-bp fragments spanning the CDR3 region. The amplicons were sequenced using the Illumina HiSeq platform. In the original analysis: PCR bias was corrected computationally using synthetic template baselines, and reads within Hamming distance 2 were collapsed, with unmergeable singletons discarded. Reads were aligned to IMGT to assign V, D and J genes, CDR3 length, and insertions or deletions at six rearrangement sites. Within each subset, clonotype counts were normalized to sorted cell number, and only after that were true diversity and Gini coefficients computed with the tcR R package. Repertoire sharing was quantified using the overlap coefficient calculated on TCRB nucleotide sequences. Out-of-frame TCRB sequences from naive cells were analyzed as a proxy for the pre-selection repertoire. TCRdb carries this immuneACCESS record with in-frame sequences only. Its versions omit some clonotypes, under half of them owing to an unresolved V gene in the studies checked, with the rest unexplained. The V and J calls and the clone size are those of that table, but D and trimming were determined from the DNA. The sample table records under 400,000 clones; 10% to 15% of these occur just once. Around 0.0099% of the sample belongs to the ten largest clones.

Each donor gave one peripheral blood draw, averaging approximately 0.12 L, which was collected into heparinised tubes. A BD FACSAria II was used to sort naive, central memory, regulatory and stem cell-like memory CD4+ T cells with a panel that included CD45RO, CCR7, CD25, CD127, CD95 and CD27. Every sorted population had a purity above 95%. Right away, PBMCs were isolated by Lymphoprep density gradient centrifugation and were stained directly, with no culture step. To minimize batch effects, samples were stained and sorted in pairs, one healthy donor with one patient per experiment. With regard to this clone: Its specific antigen is unknown. Base quality data are lacking; no much larger clone is found one base away.

In this chain, TRBV5-4 is recombined with TRBJ1-1; matching of 6 bases hints at TRBD1 as the D gene. The sequence came from a woman aged 18-29 years with type 1 diabetes. The sequenced sample was naive CD4+ T cells from blood. Taken with the paper, the label for cell subset or site translates to: true naive CD4+ T cells. DNA sequence: TGTGCCAGCAGACCTGGGGGGGGCAGGGACACTGAAGCTTTCTTT. Its translation is CASRPGGGRDTEAFF.